This TCR beta chain originates from a study of regulatory T cells in long-lasting Graves disease. Stated time point: newly diagnosed GD, antithyroid drugs for less than 3 months. Scientists built the TCR library using RNA that was extracted from PBMCs. The germline V gene encodes CDR1 SGHDN and CDR2 FVKESK. Trimming cost V 2 bases and J 5 bases, with 9 bases left between them. The CDR3 covers 13 residues. Overall study results and limits: Authors noted too few samples as a limitation.

There are many counts of this clonotype. Its antigen is not identified. The authors built TCR beta libraries using iRepertoire HTBI primers and Arm-PCR of CDR3 regions. Using its own MiXCR run on the multiplex PCR reads, TCRdb lists one record per CDR3 protein. In the table there are approximately 440,000 distinct CDR3 sequences, roughly 17% of which are singletons. The data also belong to a second study, concerning T cells in Graves' hyperthyroidism and ophthalmopathy.

The TCR sequence derives from a man aged 35-49 years with Graves disease. V gene TRBV14 combines with J gene TRBJ2-5; D unresolved. Sequencing used peripheral blood mononuclear cells (PBMCs), obtained at new diagnosis, from a patient treated with antithyroid drugs. CDR3 residues: CASSQYLVETQYF. The CDR3 DNA is TGTGCCAGCAGCCAATACCTAGTGGAGACCCAGTACTTC. The full variable domain, completed using reference TRBV14 and TRBJ2-5, is EAGVTQFPSHSVIEKGQTVTLRCDPISGHDNLYWYRRVMGKEIKFLLHFVKESKQDESGMPNNRFLAERTGGTYSTLKVQPAELEDSGVYFCASSQYLVETQYFGPGTRLLVL.